This TCR beta chain is from a study of cytomegalovirus exposure and HLA in healthy donors. CDR1 is SGHRS and CDR2 is YFSETQ in the germline V gene. The CDR3 length is 15 residues. Trimming took 0 bases from V and 8 from J; bases not matched to a gene: 7. The PCR used 60 Vbeta and 13 Jbeta primers. Method: immunoSEQ multiplex PCR; TCRdb's copy keeps in-frame clones and lacks some. The repertoire holds 110,000 to 150,000 clones, with about 82% as singletons. This TCR derives from a woman aged 40 to 55 in good health and CMV-seropositive. Sequencing input: PBMCs. The gene calls are TRBV5-1 and TRBJ1-4; 7 nucleotides match TRBD1. The CDR3 protein is CASSLEEGAGEKLFF. The DNA of the CDR3 is TGCGCCAGCAGCTTGGAAGAGGGGGCGGGGGAAAAACTGTTTTTT.